This T cell receptor (beta chain) is from a study of T cell changes during pregnancy in multiple sclerosis. Germline V gene sequence: CDR1 SGHRS, CDR2 YFSETQ. The CDR3 runs 14 residues. The ends were cut back, 2 bases at V and 0 bases at J, with 9 bases in the middle. The repertoire was sequenced with immunoSEQ multiplex PCR; TCRdb's copy has only in-frame clones and lacks some. Of 60,000 to 85,000 clones listed, 92% were seen once; the top ten hold 1.1% to 1.5%. The J gene is TRBJ2-7, the V gene TRBV5-1; D possibly corresponds to TRBD2 (6 bases). The TCR comes from a female donor in good health, enrolled as a control in a pregnancy study. Sequencing was performed on peripheral blood, taken in the second trimester of pregnancy. The CDR3 nucleotides read TGCGCCAGCAGCTTAGGGGACTTCTCCTACGAGCAGTACTTC. This gives the protein CASSLGDFSYEQYF.